What follows describes a single TCR beta chain. Its cognate antigen is unknown. These data come from a study of human T cells and chemical hapten exposure. Study-level background: Diphenylcyclopropenone doses were given weekly to the scalps of patients across the approximately 24-week study. Study observations and caveats: Patch test score tracked positively with PT1 expanded TCR counts.

The CDR3 contains 16 residues. Germline assignment: CDR1 LGHNT and CDR2 FRNRAP. V trimming: 5 bases; J trimming: 4 bases; junction bases outside the gene matches: 10. TCRdb ran MiXCR on the RACE reads and lists one entry per CDR3 protein. Of about 48,000 distinct CDR3 sequences listed, 9.9% were seen once; the top ten hold approximately 15%. Noted time point: patch test 3, about 24 weeks after DPC sensitization. As for treatment: therapeutic diphenylcyclopropenone sensitization with weekly scalp DPC. The sample in question was whole blood, obtained in connection with sensitization to the hapten diphenylcyclopropenone (DPC). This TCR was sampled from a woman in her thirties or forties with alopecia areata. Some clones in this sample may be carry-over from other donors' samples. This chain links TRBV12-5 with TRBJ2-3; 9 bases are a match to TRBD1. CDR3 loop: CASGPYRGLEPDTQYF. The CDR3 DNA reads TGTGCTAGTGGTCCGTACAGGGGGCTTGAACCAGATACGCAGTATTTT.